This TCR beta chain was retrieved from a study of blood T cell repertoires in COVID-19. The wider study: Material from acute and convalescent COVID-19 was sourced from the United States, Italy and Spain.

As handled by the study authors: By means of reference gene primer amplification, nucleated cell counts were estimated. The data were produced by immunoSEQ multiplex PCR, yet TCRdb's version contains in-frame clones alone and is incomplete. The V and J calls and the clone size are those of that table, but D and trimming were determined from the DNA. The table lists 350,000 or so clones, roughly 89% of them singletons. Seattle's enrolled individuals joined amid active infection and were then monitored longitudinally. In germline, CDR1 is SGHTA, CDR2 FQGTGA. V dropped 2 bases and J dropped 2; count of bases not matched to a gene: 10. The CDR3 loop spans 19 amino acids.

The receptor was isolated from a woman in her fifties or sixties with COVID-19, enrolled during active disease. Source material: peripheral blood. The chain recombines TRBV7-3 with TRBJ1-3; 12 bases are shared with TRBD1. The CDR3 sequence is CASSLGLGDRGRAGNTIYF. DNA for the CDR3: TGTGCCAGCAGCTTAGGGTTGGGGGACAGGGGGCGAGCTGGAAACACCATATATTTT. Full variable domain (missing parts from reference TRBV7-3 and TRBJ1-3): GAGVSQTPSNKVTEKGKYVELRCDPISGHTALYWYRQSLGQGPEFLIYFQGTGAADDSGLPNDRFFAVRPEGSVSTLKIQRTERGDSAVYLCASSLGLGDRGRAGNTIYFGEGSWLTVV.